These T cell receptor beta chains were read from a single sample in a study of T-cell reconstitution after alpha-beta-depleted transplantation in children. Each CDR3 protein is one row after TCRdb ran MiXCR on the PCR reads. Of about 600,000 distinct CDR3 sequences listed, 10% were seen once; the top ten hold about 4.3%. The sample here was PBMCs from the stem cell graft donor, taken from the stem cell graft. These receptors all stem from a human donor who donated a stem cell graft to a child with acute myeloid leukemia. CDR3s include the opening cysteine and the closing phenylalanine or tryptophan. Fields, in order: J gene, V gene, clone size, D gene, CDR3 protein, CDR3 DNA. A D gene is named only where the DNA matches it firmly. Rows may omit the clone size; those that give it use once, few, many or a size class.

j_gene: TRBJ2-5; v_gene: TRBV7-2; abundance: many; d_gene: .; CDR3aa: CASSLVRETQYF; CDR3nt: TGTGCCAGCAGCTTAGTCCGGGAGACCCAGTACTTC
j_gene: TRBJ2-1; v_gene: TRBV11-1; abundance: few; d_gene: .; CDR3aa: CASSLELASREQFF; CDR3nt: TGTGCCAGCAGCTTAGAACTAGCTTCGCGTGAGCAGTTCTTC
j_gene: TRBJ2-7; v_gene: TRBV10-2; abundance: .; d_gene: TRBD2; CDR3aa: CASSEPGLADSSYEQYF; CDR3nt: TGCGCCAGCAGTGAGCCGGGACTAGCGGACAGCTCCTACGAGCAGTACTTC
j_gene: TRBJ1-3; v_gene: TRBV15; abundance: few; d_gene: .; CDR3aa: CATSRDPPGQENSGNTIYF; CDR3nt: TGTGCCACCAGCAGAGATCCCCCAGGGCAAGAGAACTCTGGAAACACCATATATTTT
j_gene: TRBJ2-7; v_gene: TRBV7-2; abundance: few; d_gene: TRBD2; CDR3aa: CASSLSGRNEQYF; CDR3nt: TGTGCCAGCAGCCTAAGCGGGAGGAACGAGCAGTACTTC
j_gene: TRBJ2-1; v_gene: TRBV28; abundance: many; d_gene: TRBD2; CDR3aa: CASLGLGADRGSYNEQFF; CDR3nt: TGTGCCAGCTTGGGCCTCGGCGCGGACCGCGGGAGCTACAATGAGCAGTTCTTC
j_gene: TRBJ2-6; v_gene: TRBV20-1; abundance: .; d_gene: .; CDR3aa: CSAPLAASQRANVLTF; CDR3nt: TGCAGTGCTCCCCTCGCCGCCTCACAAAGGGCCAACGTCCTGACTTTC
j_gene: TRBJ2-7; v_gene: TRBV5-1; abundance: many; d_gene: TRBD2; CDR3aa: CASSTRLAGVTEQYF; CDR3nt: TGCGCCAGCAGCACCAGACTAGCGGGAGTAACCGAGCAGTACTTC
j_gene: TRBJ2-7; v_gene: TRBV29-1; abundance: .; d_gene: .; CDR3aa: CSVEDRAGGYEQYF; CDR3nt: TGCAGCGTTGAAGATCGGGCAGGAGGATACGAGCAGTACTTC
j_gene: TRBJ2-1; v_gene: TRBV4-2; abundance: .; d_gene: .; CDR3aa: CASSQETGDSYNEQFF; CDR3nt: TGTGCCAGCAGCCAAGAAACGGGAGATTCCTACAATGAGCAGTTCTTC
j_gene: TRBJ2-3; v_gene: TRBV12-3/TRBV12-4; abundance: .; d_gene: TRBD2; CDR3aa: CASSFGDYSTDTQYF; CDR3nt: TGTGCCAGCAGTTTCGGGGACTACAGCACAGATACGCAGTATTTT
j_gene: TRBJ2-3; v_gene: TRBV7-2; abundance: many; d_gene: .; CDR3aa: CASSLSRAGTQYF; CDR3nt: TGTGCCAGCAGCTTATCCCGTGCTGGTACGCAGTATTTT
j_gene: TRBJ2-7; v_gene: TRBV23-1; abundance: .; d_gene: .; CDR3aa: CASSQSPPYKIDSYEQYF; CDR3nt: TGCGCCAGCAGTCAATCCCCCCCGTACAAAATAGACTCCTACGAGCAGTACTTC
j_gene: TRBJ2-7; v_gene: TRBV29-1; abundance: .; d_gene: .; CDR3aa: CSVEANYEQYF; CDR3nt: TGCAGCGTTGAAGCCAACTACGAGCAGTACTTC
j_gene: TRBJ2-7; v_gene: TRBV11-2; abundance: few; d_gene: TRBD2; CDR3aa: CASSLEVLAGGGYF; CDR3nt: TGTGCCAGCAGCTTAGAAGTACTAGCGGGCGGCGGGTACTTC
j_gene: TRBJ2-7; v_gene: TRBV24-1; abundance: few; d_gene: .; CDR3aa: CATSGPTYEQYF; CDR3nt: TGTGCCACCAGTGGCCCTACCTACGAGCAGTACTTC
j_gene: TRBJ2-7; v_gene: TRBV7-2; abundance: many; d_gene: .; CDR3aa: CASSLGHLGREQYF; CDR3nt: TGTGCCAGCAGCTTAGGACACCTGGGCCGCGAGCAGTACTTC
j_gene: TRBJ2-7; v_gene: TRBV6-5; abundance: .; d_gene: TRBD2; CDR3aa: CASSYSGLAGGYEQYF; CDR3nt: TGTGCCAGCAGTTACTCAGGACTAGCGGGAGGCTACGAGCAGTACTTC
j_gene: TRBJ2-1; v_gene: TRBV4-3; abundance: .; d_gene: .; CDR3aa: CASSQVGRYNEQFF; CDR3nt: TGCGCCAGCAGCCAAGTAGGCAGATACAATGAGCAGTTCTTC
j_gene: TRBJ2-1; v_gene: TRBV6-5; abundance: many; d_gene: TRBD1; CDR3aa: CASSYSLDRVQFF; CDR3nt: TGTGCCAGCAGTTACTCCTTGGACAGGGTGCAGTTCTTC
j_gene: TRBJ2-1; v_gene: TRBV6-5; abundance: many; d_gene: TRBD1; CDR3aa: CASHRDSNNEQFF; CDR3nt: TGTGCCAGCCACCGGGACAGTAACAATGAGCAGTTCTTC
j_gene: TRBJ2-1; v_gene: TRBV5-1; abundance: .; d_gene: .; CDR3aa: CASRWRSEASYNEQFF; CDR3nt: TGCGCCAGCAGATGGAGGTCGGAGGCCTCCTACAATGAGCAGTTCTTC
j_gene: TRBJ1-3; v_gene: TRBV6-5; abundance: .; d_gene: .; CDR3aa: CASSYSILRGTGNTIYF; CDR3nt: TGTGCCAGCAGTTACTCGATCCTGCGGGGTACTGGAAACACCATATATTTT